Listed below are T cell receptor beta chains from one sample, sequenced in a study of cytomegalovirus exposure and HLA in healthy donors. Measured with immunoSEQ multiplex PCR; TCRdb has only the in-frame clones, and not every one. In the table there are about 270,000 clones, under 80% of which are singletons. Source material: PBMCs. All receptors come from a female donor in good health and CMV-seronegative. CDR3s include the opening cysteine and the closing phenylalanine or tryptophan. A D gene is named only where the DNA matches it firmly. Size tells how often a clone was seen (once, few, many) or the class of an expanded clone, and some rows leave it out.

clone_size j_call v_call d_call cdr3_nt cdr3_aa
- TRBJ2-7 TRBV4-2 - TGTGCCAGCAGCCAAGAAAAGCTAGCGTACTACGAGCAGTACTTC CASSQEKLAYYEQYF
- TRBJ2-5 TRBV5-1 TRBD1 TGCGCCAGCAGCACCGGGACAGAGGGGGAGACCCAGTACTTC CASSTGTEGETQYF
- TRBJ1-2 TRBV7-2 TRBD1 TGTGCCAGCAGAGGGCTACAGGGGACTGGCTACACCTTC CASRGLQGTGYTF
- TRBJ2-6 TRBV5-4 - TGTGCCAGCAGACAAGATCAACCTGGGGCCAACGTCCTGACTTTC CASRQDQPGANVLTF
- TRBJ2-3 TRBV10-1 TRBD1 TGCGCCAGCAGTGAGTCCGGGACAGGGGGTGGAGATACGCAGTATTTT CASSESGTGGGDTQYF
- TRBJ2-6 TRBV7-2 - TGTGCCAGCAGCGCCCGGTCAGGGCCTCTGGTTTCTGGGGCCAACGTCCTGACTTTC CASSARSGPLVSGANVLTF
- TRBJ1-2 TRBV7-3 - TGTGCCAGCACTTCTGGGGGACTCTATGGCTACACCTTC CASTSGGLYGYTF
- TRBJ2-5 TRBV18 - TGTGCCAGCTCACCCATTTCGAATAGCTGGGAGACCCAGTACTTC CASSPISNSWETQYF
few TRBJ2-1 TRBV28 - TGTGCCAGCAGTTTCCTTAGCGCCCCCCGGTACAATGAGCAGTTCTTC CASSFLSAPRYNEQFF
- TRBJ1-1 TRBV6-1 - TGTGCCAGCAGCTCCCAGGGCAACACTGAGGCTTTCTTT CASSSQGNTEAFF
- TRBJ2-3 TRBV6-6 - TGTGCCAGCAGCCTCCTACGAAATCCCGGCACAGATACGCAGTATTTT CASSLLRNPGTDTQYF
- TRBJ2-3 TRBV10-2 TRBD2 TGCGCCAGCAGCCTGGGACTAGCGGGAGATACGCAGTATTTT CASSLGLAGDTQYF
few TRBJ1-2 TRBV19 TRBD1 TGTGCCAGTAGGGGGACAGGGACGGCCTATGGCTACACCTTC CASRGTGTAYGYTF
- TRBJ2-2 TRBV28 TRBD1 TGTGCCAGCAGCCCTACCTACGCCGGGACAGGGGGCACCGGGGAGCTGTTTTTT CASSPTYAGTGGTGELFF
once TRBJ1-2 TRBV9 TRBD1 TGTGCCAGCAGCGTAGAGGATGGGGACAGGCCCTATGGCTACACCTTC CASSVEDGDRPYGYTF
- TRBJ1-2 TRBV6-6 - TGTGCCAGCAGTTACGAGGGGGGGCTAAGGTTAGGCTACACCTTC CASSYEGGLRLGYTF
- TRBJ1-5 TRBV27 - TGTGCCAGCAGTTTATCAAGTACAGGGAATCAGCCCCAGCATTTT CASSLSSTGNQPQHF
- TRBJ1-5 TRBV19 TRBD1 TGTGCCAGTAGAATGACAGGGGGCCTCAATCAGCCCCAGCATTTT CASRMTGGLNQPQHF
few TRBJ1-5 TRBV29-1 - TGCAGCGTTGTCCAGGGAAAGGGGAGCAATCAGCCCCAGCATTTT CSVVQGKGSNQPQHF
once TRBJ2-7 TRBV25-1 - TGTGCCAGCAGTGGGACAGATCGATCCGAGCAGTACTTC CASSGTDRSEQYF
few TRBJ2-1 TRBV5-1 TRBD2 TGCGCCAGCAGCTGGGGTGGGACTAGCGGGAGGCTCAATGAGCAGTTCTTC CASSWGGTSGRLNEQFF
once TRBJ1-5 TRBV15 - TGTGCCACCAGCATAGAGTACACGGGTAGGAGCAATCAGCCCCAGCATTTT CATSIEYTGRSNQPQHF